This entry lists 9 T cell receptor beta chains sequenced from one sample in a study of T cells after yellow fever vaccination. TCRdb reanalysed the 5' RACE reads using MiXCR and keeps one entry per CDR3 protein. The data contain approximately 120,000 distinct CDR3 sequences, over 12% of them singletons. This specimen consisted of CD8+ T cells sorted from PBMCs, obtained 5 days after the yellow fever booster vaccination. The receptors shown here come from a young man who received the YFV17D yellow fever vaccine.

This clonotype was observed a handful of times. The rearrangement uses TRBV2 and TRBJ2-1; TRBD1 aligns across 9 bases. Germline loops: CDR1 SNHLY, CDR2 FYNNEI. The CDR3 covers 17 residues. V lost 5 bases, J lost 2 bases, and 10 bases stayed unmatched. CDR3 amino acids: CASSFPGQGVTYNEQFF. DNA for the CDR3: TGTGCCAGCAGTTTCCCGGGACAGGGAGTAACCTACAATGAGCAGTTCTTC.

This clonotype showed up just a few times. This chain's CDR3 is CASSITVWHIQYF. In DNA form, the CDR3 reads TGTGCCAGCAGCATCACTGTCTGGCACATTCAGTACTTC. The chain carries TRBV7-2 and TRBJ2-4; D gene uncertain. The V end lost 5 bases, the J end lost 8 bases, and 13 bases lay between the germline ends. The CDR3 totals 13 residues. Germline V gives CDR1 SGHTA, CDR2 FQGNSA.

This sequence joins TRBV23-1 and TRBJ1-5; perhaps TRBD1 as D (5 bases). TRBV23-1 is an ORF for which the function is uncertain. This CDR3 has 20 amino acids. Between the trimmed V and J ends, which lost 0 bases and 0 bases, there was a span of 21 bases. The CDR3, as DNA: TGCGCCAGCAGTCAATCTGATAGGGGTTATGAGGGCTATAGCAATCAGCCCCAGCATTTT. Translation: CASSQSDRGYEGYSNQPQHF.

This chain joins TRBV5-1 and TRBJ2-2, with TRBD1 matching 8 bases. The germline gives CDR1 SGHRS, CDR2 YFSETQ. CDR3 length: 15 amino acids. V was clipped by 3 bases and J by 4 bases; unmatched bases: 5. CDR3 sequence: CASSYGQGATGELFF. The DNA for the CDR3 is TGCGCCAGCAGCTATGGGCAGGGGGCCACCGGGGAGCTGTTTTTT.

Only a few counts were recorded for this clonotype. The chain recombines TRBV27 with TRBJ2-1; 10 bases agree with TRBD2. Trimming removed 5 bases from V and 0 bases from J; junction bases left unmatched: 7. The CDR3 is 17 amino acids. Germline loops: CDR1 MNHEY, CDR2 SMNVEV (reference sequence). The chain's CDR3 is CASSPGLAASSYNEQFF. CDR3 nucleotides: TGTGCCAGCAGTCCCGGACTAGCGGCTTCCTCCTACAATGAGCAGTTCTTC.

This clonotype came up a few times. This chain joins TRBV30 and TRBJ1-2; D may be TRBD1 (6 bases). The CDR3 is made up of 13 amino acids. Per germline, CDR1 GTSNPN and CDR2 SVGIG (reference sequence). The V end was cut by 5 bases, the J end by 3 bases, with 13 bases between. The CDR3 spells CAWFGGPHYGYTF. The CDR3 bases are TGTGCCTGGTTTGGGGGCCCCCACTATGGCTACACCTTC.

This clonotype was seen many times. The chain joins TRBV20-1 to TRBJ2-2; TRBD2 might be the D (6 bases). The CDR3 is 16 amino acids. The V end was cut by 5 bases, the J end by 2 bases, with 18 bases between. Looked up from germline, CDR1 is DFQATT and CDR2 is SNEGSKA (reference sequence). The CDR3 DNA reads TGCAGTGCTCAAAATTTGGGGGGAGGAAACACCGGGGAGCTGTTTTTT. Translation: CSAQNLGGGNTGELFF.

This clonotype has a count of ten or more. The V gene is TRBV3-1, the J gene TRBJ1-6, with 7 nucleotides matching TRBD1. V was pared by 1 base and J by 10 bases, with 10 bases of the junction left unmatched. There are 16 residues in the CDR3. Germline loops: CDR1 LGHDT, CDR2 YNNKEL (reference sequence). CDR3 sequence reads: CASSQVRQGGRSPLHF. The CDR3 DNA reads TGTGCCAGCAGCCAAGTCCGACAGGGTGGTCGATCACCCCTCCACTTT. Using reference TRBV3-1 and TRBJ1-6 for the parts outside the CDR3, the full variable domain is DTAVSQTPKYLVTQMGNDKSIKCEQNLGHDTMYWYKQDSKKFLKIMFSYNNKELIINETVPNRFSPKSPDKAHLNLHINSLELGDSAVYFCASSQVRQGGRSPLHFGNGTRLTVT.

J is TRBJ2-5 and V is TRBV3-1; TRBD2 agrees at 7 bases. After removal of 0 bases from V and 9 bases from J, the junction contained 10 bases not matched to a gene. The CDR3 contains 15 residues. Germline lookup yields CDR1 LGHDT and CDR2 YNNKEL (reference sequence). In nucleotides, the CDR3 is TGTGCCAGCAGCCAAGATGGAGCGGGGTGGACCCCCCAGTACTTC. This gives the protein CASSQDGAGWTPQYF.